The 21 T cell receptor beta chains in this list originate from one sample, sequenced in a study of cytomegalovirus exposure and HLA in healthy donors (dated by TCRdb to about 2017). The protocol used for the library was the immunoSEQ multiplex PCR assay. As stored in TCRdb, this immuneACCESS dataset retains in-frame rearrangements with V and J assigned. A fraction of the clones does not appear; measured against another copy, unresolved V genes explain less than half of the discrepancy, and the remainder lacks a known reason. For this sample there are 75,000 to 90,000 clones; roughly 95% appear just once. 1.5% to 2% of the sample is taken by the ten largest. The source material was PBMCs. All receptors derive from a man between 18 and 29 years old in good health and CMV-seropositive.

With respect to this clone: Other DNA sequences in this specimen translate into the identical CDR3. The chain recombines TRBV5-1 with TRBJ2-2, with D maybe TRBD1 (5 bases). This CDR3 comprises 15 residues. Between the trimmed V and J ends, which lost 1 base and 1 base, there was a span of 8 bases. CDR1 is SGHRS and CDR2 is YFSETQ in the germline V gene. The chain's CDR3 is CASSLSRENTGELFF. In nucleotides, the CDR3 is TGCGCCAGCAGCTTGAGCAGGGAGAACACCGGGGAGCTGTTTTTT.

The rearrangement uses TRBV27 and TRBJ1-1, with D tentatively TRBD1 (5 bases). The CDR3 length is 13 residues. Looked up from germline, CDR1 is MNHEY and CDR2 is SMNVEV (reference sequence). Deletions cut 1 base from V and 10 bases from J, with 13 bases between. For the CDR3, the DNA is TGTGCCAGCAGTTTATTCCCAGGGAATCCAGCTTTCTTT. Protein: CASSLFPGNPAFF.

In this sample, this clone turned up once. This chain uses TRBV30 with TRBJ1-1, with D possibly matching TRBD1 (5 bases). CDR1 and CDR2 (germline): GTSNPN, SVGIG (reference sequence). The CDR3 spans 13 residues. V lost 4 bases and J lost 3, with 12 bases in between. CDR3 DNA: TGTGCCTGGAATCGGGGGGGGGACACTGAAGCTTTCTTT. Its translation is CAWNRGGDTEAFF.

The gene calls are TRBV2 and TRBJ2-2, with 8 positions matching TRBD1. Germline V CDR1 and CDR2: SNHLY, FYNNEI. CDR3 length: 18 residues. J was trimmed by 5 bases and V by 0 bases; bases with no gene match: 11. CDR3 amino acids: CASSEARPGTGRTGELFF. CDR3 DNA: TGTGCCAGCAGTGAAGCTCGTCCCGGGACAGGACGAACCGGGGAGCTGTTTTTT.

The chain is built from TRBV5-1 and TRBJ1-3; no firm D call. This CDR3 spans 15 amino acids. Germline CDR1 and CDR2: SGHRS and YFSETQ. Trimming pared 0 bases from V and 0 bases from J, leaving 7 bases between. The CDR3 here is CASSLGLPSGNTIYF. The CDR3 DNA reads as TGCGCCAGCAGCTTGGGGCTTCCCTCTGGAAACACCATATATTTT.

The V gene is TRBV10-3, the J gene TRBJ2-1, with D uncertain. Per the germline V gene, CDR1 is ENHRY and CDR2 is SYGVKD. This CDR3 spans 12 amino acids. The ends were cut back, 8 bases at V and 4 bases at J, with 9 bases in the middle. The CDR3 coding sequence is TGTGCCATCCAATCACAGTACAATGAGCAGTTCTTC. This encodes CAIQSQYNEQFF.

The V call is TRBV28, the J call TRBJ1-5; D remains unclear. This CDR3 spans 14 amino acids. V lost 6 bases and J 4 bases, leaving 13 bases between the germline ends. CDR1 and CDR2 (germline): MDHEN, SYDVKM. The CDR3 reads CASRLNSENQPQHF. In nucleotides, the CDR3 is TGTGCCAGCAGGCTGAATTCGGAGAATCAGCCCCAGCATTTT.

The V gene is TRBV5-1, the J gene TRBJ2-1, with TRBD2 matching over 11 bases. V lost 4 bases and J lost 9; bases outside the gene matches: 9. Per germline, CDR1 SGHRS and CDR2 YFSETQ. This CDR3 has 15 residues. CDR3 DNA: TGCGCCAGCAGCCCGGGACTAGCGGAGCGGGGTGAGCAGTTCTTC. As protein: CASSPGLAERGEQFF.

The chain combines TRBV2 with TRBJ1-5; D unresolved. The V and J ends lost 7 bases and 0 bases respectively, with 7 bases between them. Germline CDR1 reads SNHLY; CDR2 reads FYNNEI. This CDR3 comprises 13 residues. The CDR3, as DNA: TGTGCCAGCACCCTTTATAGCAATCAGCCCCAGCATTTT. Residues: CASTLYSNQPQHF.

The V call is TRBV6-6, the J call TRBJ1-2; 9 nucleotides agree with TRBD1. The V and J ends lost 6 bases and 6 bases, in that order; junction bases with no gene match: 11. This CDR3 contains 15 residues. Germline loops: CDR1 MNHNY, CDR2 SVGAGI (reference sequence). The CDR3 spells CASSQRGQGPNGYTF. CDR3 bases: TGTGCCAGCAGCCAACGCGGACAGGGGCCCAATGGCTACACCTTC.

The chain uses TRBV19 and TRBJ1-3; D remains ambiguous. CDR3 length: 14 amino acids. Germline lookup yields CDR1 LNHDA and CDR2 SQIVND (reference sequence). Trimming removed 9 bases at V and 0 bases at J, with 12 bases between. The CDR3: CASSGSSSGNTIYF. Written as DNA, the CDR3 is TGTGCCAGCTCAGGATCCAGCTCTGGAAACACCATATATTTT.

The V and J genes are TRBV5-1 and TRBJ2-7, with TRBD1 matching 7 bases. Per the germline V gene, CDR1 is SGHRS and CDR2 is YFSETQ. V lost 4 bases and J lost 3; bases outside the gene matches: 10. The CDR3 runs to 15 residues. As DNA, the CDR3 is TGCGCCAGCAGCGTATCCGGGACAGCCAACTACGAGCAGTACTTC. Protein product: CASSVSGTANYEQYF. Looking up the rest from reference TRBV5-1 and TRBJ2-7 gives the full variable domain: KAGVTQTPRYLIKTRGQQVTLSCSPISGHRSVSWYQQTPGQGLQFLFEYFSETQRNKGNFPGRFSGRQFSNSRSEMNVSTLELGDSALYLCASSVSGTANYEQYFGPGTRLTVT.

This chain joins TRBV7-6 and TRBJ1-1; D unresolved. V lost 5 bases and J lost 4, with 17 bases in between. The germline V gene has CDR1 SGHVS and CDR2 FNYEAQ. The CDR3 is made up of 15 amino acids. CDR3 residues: CASSPRLEVFTEAFF. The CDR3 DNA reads TGTGCCAGCAGCCCGCGCCTTGAGGTATTCACTGAAGCTTTCTTT.

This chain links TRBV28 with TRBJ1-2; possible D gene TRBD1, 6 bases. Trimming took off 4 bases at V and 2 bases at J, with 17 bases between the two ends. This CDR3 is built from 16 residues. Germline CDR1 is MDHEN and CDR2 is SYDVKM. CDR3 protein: CASSSGERQGNYGYTF. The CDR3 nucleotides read TGTGCCAGCAGTTCAGGGGAGCGTCAGGGAAACTATGGCTACACCTTC.

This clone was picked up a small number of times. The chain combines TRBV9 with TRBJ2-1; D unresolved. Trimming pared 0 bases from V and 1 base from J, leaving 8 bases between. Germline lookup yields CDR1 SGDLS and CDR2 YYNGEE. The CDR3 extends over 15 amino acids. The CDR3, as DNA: TGTGCCAGCAGCGTAGGGCTAGAGTCCTACAATGAGCAGTTCTTC. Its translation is CASSVGLESYNEQFF.

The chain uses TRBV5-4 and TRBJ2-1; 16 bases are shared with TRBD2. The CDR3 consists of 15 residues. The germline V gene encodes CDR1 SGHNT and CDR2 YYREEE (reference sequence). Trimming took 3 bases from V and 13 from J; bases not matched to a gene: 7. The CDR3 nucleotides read TGTGCCAGCAGCTCTGGGACTAGCGGGAGGGCCCTCCAGTTCTTC. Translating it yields CASSSGTSGRALQFF.

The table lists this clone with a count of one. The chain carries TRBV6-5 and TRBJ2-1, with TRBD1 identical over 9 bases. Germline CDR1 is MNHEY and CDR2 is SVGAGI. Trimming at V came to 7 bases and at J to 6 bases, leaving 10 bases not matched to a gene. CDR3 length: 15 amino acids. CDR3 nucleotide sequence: TGTGCCAGCACCCCTTGGGGACAGGGCTTCAATGAGCAGTTCTTC. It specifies CASTPWGQGFNEQFF.

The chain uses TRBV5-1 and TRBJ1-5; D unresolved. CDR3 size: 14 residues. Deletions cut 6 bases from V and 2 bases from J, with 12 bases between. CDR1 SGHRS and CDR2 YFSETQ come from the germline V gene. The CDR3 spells CASKPYGGNQPQHF. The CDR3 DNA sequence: TGCGCCAGCAAGCCCTACGGGGGCAATCAGCCCCAGCATTTT.

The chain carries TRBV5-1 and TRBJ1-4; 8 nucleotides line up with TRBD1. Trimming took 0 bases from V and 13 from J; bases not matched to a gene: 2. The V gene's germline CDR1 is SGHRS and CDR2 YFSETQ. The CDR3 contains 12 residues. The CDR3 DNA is TGCGCCAGCAGCTTGGGTGACAGGGGACTGTTTTTT. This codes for CASSLGDRGLFF.

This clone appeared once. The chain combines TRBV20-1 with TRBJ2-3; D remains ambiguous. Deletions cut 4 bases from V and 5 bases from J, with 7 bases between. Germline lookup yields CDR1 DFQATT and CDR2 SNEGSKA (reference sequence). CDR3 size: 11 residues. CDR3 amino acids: CSAIWRDTQYF. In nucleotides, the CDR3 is TGCAGTGCTATCTGGAGAGATACGCAGTATTTT.

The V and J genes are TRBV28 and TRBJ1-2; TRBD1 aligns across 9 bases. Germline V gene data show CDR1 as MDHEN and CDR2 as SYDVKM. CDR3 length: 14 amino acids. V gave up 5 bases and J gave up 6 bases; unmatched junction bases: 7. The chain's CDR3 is CASSLGTGIHGYTF. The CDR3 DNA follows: TGTGCCAGCAGTCTCGGGACAGGGATCCATGGCTACACCTTC.